Presented here are 9 T cell receptor beta chains from one specimen sequenced in a study of T cells after yellow fever vaccination. TCRdb itself ran the 5' RACE reads through MiXCR, one entry per CDR3 protein. Counted here are about 320,000 distinct CDR3 sequences, approximately 13% occurring once; the ten biggest clones make up 2.5% to 4%. Sequenced here: CD4+ T cells sorted from PBMCs, sampled 15 days after the yellow fever booster vaccination. The receptor source for this set is a man between 18 and 35 years old who received the YFV17D yellow fever vaccine.

This clonotype was seen more than once but under ten times. The V and J genes are TRBV28 and TRBJ1-2; weak D call: TRBD1 (5 bases). V lost 3 bases and J 2 bases, leaving 10 bases between the germline ends. This CDR3 is 14 amino acids long. Germline V gene sequence: CDR1 MDHEN, CDR2 SYDVKM. Here the CDR3 DNA reads TGTGCCAGCAGTTTGTCGGGACGGAACTATGGCTACACCTTC. Encoded protein: CASSLSGRNYGYTF.

This clonotype has a handful of counts. The chain combines TRBV5-1 with TRBJ1-4; D gene ambiguous. CDR3 length equals 13 residues. V lost 4 bases and J 7 bases, leaving 11 bases between the germline ends. Germline lookup yields CDR1 SGHRS and CDR2 YFSETQ. The CDR3 DNA is TGCGCCAGCAGCGCCGGACCTGGTGAAAAACTGTTTTTT. Amino acid sequence: CASSAGPGEKLFF.

This clonotype appeared many times. The rearrangement uses TRBV25-1 and TRBJ2-5, with a weak D call TRBD1 (6 bases). The germline V and J ends were trimmed by 5 bases and 2 bases, with 12 bases remaining between them. The CDR3 runs to 14 residues. Germline V gene data show CDR1 as MGHDK and CDR2 as SYGVNS. The CDR3 nucleotides read TGTGCCAGCAGTCCCCCACAGGGACAAGAGACCCAGTACTTC. The encoded protein is CASSPPQGQETQYF. Full variable domain (outside the CDR3, taken from reference TRBV25-1 and TRBJ2-5): EADIYQTPRYLVIGTGKKITLECSQTMGHDKMYWYQQDPGMELHLIHYSYGVNSTEKGDLSSESTVSRIRTEHFPLTLESARPSHTSQYLCASSPPQGQETQYFGPGTRLLVL.

The rearrangement uses TRBV4-1 and TRBJ2-5; 14 nucleotides align to TRBD2. Unmatched junction bases numbered 8, after V lost 4 bases and J lost 4 bases. This CDR3 comprises 17 residues. Germline V lookup: CDR1 MGHRA, CDR2 YSYEKL. The CDR3 sequence: CASSPRLAGGRVETQYF. In DNA form, the CDR3 reads TGCGCCAGCAGCCCCAGACTAGCGGGGGGGAGGGTAGAGACCCAGTACTTC.

This clonotype was seen more than once but under ten times. The rearrangement links TRBV7-2 to TRBJ2-3; D may be TRBD2 (5 bases). Germline CDR1 is SGHTA and CDR2 is FQGNSA. The CDR3 spans 15 residues. V was trimmed by 1 base and J by 1 base, leaving 9 bases between them. The CDR3 sequence is CASSLVGRGTDTQYF. CDR3 DNA sequence: TGTGCCAGCAGCTTAGTAGGGAGAGGCACAGATACGCAGTATTTT.

The gene calls are TRBV20-1 and TRBJ2-3; D may be TRBD1 (5 bases). The CDR3 extends over 15 amino acids. V was trimmed by 0 bases and J by 0 bases, leaving 10 bases between them. Germline V gives CDR1 DFQATT, CDR2 SNEGSKA (reference sequence). CDR3 DNA sequence: TGCAGTGCTAGAGATTTGGACACTAGCACAGATACGCAGTATTTT. This gives the protein CSARDLDTSTDTQYF.

For this clonotype: A far larger clone is one nucleotide away, so this likely arose from a read error. The CDR3 sequence is CASSLLAVTQYF. The CDR3 region has the DNA TGTGCCAGCAGCTTGCTAGCAGTTACGCAGTATTTT. The rearrangement uses TRBV5-6 and TRBJ2-3; the D gene is possibly TRBD2 (5 bases). CDR1 is SGHDT, CDR2 YYEEEE, per germline. V was cut by 1 base and J by 8 bases, with 8 bases left in between. CDR3 length: 12 residues.

This clonotype was seen a few times. This chain uses TRBV5-4 with TRBJ2-5, with TRBD1 matching 7 bases. Germline V gives CDR1 SGHNT, CDR2 YYREEE (reference sequence). With 3 bases clipped from V and 4 bases from J, the junction kept 6 bases outside the gene matches. The length of the CDR3 is 14 residues. CDR3 sequence: CASSSMDRTETQYF. In nucleotides, the CDR3 is TGTGCCAGCAGCTCCATGGACAGGACAGAGACCCAGTACTTC.

This clonotype showed up many times. The J gene is TRBJ2-1, the V gene TRBV9; no clear D. Germline-derived CDR1 and CDR2 are SGDLS and YYNGEE. CDR3 length: 14 residues. The ends were cut back, 5 bases at V and 0 bases at J, with 9 bases in the middle. The CDR3 spells CASRPLSSYNEQFF. In DNA, the CDR3 is TGTGCCAGCAGACCCCTGAGCTCCTACAATGAGCAGTTCTTC.